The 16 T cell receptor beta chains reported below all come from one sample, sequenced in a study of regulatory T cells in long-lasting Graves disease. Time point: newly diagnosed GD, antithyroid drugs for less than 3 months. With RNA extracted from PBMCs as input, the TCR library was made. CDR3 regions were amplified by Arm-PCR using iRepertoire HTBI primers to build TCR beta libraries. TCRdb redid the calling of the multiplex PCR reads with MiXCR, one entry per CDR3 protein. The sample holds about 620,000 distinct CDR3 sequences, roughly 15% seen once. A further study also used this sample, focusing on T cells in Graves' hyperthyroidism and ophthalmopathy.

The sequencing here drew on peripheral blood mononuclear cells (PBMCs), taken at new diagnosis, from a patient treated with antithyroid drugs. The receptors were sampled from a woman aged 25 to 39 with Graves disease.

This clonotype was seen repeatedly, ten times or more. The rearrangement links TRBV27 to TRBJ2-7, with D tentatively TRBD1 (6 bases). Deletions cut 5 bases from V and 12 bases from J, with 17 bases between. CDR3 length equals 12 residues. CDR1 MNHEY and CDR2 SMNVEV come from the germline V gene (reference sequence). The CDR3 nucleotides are TGTGCCAGCAGTCAACCCCCCGGACAGACGTACTTC. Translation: CASSQPPGQTYF.

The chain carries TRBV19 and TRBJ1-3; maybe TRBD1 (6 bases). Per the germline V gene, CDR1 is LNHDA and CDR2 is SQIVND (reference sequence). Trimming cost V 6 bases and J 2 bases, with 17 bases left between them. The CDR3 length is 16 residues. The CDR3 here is CASRSSGTTAGNTIYF. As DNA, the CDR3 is TGTGCCAGTAGGAGCTCCGGGACAACCGCTGGAAACACCATATATTTT.

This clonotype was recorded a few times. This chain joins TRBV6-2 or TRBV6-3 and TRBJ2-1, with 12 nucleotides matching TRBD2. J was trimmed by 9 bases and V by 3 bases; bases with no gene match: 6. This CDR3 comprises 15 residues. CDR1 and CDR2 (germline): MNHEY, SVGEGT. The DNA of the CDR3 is TGTGCCAGCAGTTATAGTCTAGCGGGAGGGGGTGAGCAGTTCTTC. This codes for CASSYSLAGGGEQFF.

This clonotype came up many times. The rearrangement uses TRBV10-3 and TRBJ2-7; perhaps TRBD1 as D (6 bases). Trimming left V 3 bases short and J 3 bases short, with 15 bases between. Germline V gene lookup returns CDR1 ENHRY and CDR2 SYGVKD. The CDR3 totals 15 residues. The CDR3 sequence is CAISEAGGQNYEQYF. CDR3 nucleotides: TGTGCCATCAGTGAAGCAGGAGGACAGAACTACGAGCAGTACTTC.

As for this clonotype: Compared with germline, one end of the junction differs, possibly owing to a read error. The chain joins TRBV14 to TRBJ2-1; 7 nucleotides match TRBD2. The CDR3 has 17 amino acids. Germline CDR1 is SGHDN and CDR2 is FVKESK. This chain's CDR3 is CDSSQPWGGSSYNEQFF. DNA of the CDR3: TGTGACAGCAGCCAGCCCTGGGGGGGGAGCTCCTACAATGAGCAGTTCTTC.

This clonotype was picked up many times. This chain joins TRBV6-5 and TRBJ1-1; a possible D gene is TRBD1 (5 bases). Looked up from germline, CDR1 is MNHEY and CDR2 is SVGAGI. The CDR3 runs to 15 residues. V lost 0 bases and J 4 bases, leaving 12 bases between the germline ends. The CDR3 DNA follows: TGTGCCAGCAGTTACTCGGGGGGAGGGGTCACTGAAGCTTTCTTT. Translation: CASSYSGGGVTEAFF.

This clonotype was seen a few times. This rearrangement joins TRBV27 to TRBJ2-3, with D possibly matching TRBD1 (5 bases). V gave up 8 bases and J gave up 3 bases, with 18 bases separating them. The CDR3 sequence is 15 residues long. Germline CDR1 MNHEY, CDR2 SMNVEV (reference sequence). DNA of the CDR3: TGTGCCAGCTGCCCTGGGGCAGGTCTAACAGATACGCAGTATTTT. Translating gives CASCPGAGLTDTQYF.

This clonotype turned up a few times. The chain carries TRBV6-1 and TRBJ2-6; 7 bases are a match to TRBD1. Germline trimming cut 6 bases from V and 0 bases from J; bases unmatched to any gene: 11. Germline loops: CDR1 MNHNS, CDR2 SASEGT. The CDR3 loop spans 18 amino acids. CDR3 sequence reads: CASSTSRQGDSGANVLTF. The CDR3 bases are TGTGCCAGCAGCACCAGTCGACAGGGCGACTCTGGGGCCAACGTCCTGACTTTC.

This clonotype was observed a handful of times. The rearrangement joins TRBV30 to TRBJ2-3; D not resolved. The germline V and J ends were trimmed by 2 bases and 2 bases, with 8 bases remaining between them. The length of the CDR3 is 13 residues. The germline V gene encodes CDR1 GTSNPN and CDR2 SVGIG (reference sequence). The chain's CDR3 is CAWSSGLTDTQYF. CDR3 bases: TGTGCCTGGAGTTCCGGTCTCACAGATACGCAGTATTTT.

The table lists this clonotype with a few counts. The CDR3 DNA sequence: TGCAGTGCTAACCCACTACAGGGCGGTACTGAAGCTTTCTTT. Protein: CSANPLQGGTEAFF. The chain couples TRBV20-1 to TRBJ1-1; TRBD1 is a possible D gene (6 bases). V was clipped by 4 bases and J by 5 bases, with 17 bases between them. Germline-derived CDR1 and CDR2 are DFQATT and SNEGSKA (reference sequence). This CDR3 is 14 amino acids long.

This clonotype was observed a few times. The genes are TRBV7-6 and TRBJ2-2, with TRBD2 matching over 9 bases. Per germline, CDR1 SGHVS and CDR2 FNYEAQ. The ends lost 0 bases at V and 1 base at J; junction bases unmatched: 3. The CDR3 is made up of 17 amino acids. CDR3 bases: TGTGCCAGCAGCTTAGCTAGCGGGAGTCTGAACACCGGGGAGCTGTTTTTT. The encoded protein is CASSLASGSLNTGELFF.

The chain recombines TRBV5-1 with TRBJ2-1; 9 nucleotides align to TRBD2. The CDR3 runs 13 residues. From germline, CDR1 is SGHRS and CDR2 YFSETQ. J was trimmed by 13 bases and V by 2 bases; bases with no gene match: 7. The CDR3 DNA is TGCGCCAGCAGCTTAGGGTTTGGGACTAGCCAGTTCTTC. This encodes CASSLGFGTSQFF. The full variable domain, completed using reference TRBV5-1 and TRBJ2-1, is KAGVTQTPRYLIKTRGQQVTLSCSPISGHRSVSWYQQTPGQGLQFLFEYFSETQRNKGNFPGRFSGRQFSNSRSEMNVSTLELGDSALYLCASSLGFGTSQFFGPGTRLTVL.

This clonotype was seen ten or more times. The CDR3 DNA reads TGCGCCAGCAAGTCGTTGCTGGGGGTCAATCAGCCCCAGCATTTT. Translation: CASKSLLGVNQPQHF. The chain carries TRBV10-2 and TRBJ1-5, with D possibly TRBD1 on 5 matching bases. CDR1 is WSHSY and CDR2 is SAAADI in the germline V gene. The CDR3 extends over 15 amino acids. The germline V and J ends were trimmed by 7 bases and 3 bases, with 16 bases remaining between them.

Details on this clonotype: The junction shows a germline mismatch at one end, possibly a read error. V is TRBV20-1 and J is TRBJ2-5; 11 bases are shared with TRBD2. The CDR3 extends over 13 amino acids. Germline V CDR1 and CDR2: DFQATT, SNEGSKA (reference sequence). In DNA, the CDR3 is TGCAGTGCGACCCCCGGACTAGCGGGTGGCGTCCGGTTC. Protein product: CSATPGLAGGVRF.

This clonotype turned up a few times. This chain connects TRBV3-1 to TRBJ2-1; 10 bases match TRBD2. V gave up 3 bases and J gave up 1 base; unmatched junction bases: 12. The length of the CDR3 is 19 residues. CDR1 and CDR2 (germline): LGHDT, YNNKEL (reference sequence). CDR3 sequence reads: CASSHASGRGAGSYNEQFF. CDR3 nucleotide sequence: TGTGCCAGCAGCCACGCTAGCGGGAGAGGAGCGGGATCCTACAATGAGCAGTTCTTC.

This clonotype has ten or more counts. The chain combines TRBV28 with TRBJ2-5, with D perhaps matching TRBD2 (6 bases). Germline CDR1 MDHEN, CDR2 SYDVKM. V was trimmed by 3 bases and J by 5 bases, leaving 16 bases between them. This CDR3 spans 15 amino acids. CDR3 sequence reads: CASSFPEGGYETQYF. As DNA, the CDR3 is TGTGCCAGCAGTTTCCCGGAGGGAGGTTACGAGACCCAGTACTTC.